This T cell receptor (beta chain) was retrieved from a study of CD8 T cells in ankylosing spondylitis. Concerning this clonotype itself: As yet, its antigen is unknown.

TCRdb redid the calling of the 5' RACE reads with MiXCR, one entry per CDR3 protein. The sample lists about 500,000 distinct CDR3 sequences, roughly 13% seen once, with around 6.8% in the top ten. Germline CDR1 is MNHEY and CDR2 is SVGEGT. The CDR3 consists of 15 residues. V was cut by 6 bases and J by 4 bases, with 16 bases left in between. General study results and limits: Seemingly characteristic of ankylosing spondylitis blood was a TCR beta motif consisting of under ten highly homologous variants.

This chain joins TRBV6-2 or TRBV6-3 and TRBJ2-1; D could derive from TRBD1 or TRBD2 (6 bases each). The source of this sequence is a male donor with ankylosing spondylitis. The sample consisted of blood, either unsorted or a sorted T cell fraction (not recorded which). For the CDR3, the DNA is TGTGCCAGCAGCCCGGGGGCCTTCCGTTACAATGAGCAGTTCTTC. Protein sequence: CASSPGAFRYNEQFF.